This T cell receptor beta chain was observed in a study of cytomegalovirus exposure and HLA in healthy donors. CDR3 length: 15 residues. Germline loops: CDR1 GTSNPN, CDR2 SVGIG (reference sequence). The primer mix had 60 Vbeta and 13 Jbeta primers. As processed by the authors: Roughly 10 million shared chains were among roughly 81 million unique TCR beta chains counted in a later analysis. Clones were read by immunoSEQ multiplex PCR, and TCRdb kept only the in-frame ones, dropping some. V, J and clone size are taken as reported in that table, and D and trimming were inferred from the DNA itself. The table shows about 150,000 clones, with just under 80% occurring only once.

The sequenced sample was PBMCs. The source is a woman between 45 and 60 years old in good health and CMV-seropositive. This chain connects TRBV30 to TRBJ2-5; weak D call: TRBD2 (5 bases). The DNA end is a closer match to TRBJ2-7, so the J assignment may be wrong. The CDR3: CAWSDPMLAAYEQYF. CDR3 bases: TGTGCCTGGTCCGATCCTATGCTAGCCGCTTACGAGCAGTACTTC.